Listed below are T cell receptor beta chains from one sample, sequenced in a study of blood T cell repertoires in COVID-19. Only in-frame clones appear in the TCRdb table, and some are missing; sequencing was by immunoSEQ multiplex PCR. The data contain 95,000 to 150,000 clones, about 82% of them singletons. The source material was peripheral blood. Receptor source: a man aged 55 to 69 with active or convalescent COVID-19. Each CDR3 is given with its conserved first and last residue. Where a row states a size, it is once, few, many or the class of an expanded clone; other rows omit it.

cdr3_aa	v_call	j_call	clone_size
CASSPGLLSYEQYF	TRBV5-4	TRBJ2-7	.
CAVGGYSGKETQYF	TRBV10-3	TRBJ2-5	.
CASSPPRASNTEAFF	TRBV4-1	TRBJ1-1	.
CASSYWLAGADEQFF	TRBV6-5	TRBJ2-1	.
CASSQDGGEGNQPQHF	TRBV3-1/TRBV3-2	TRBJ1-5	.
CASSYHREVQPQHF	TRBV6-5	TRBJ1-5	.
CASSRGEGTDTQYF	TRBV11-2	TRBJ2-3	.
CASRRDRGYEQYF	TRBV5-1	TRBJ2-7	.
CATSDFVYTQYF	TRBV24-1	TRBJ2-3	.
CASSYGDRRDTQYF	TRBV7-2	TRBJ2-3	.
CASSSTAAYGYTF	TRBV6-2/TRBV6-3	TRBJ1-2	once
CASSLEVGRRAAFF	TRBV5-4	TRBJ1-1	.
CASSLVPAGRSYEQYF	TRBV5-6	TRBJ2-7	.
CASSLGGGLDSPLHF	TRBV11-2	TRBJ1-6	.
CASSGSGSYNEQFF	TRBV5-5	TRBJ2-1	few
CASSRDREGYEQYF	TRBV6-5	TRBJ2-7	.
CASSPGTRSSGANVLTF	TRBV11-2	TRBJ2-6	.
CASSPTGGATYEQYF	TRBV5-5	TRBJ2-7	.
CASSFGQKNIQYF	TRBV5-5	TRBJ2-4	.
CASSLGGLEDTQYF	TRBV7-3	TRBJ2-3	.
CASKRPLHF	TRBV5-1	TRBJ1-6	.
CASSAPGTEAFF	TRBV7-3	TRBJ1-1	.
CASSRATGIDLHEQYF	TRBV6-2/TRBV6-3	TRBJ2-7	.
CASSESGANVLTF	TRBV5-1	TRBJ2-6	.
CASSPGLAGITDTQYF	TRBV7-9	TRBJ2-3	.
CASSVASGGRGGTDTQYF	TRBV9	TRBJ2-3	.
CASSLGDGRVYNEQFF	TRBV7-2	TRBJ2-1	.
CASSFNPGRVYEQYF	TRBV7-2	TRBJ2-7	.
CSVGLAETDTQYF	TRBV29-1	TRBJ2-3	few